This T cell receptor beta chain was documented in a study of T cells after yellow fever vaccination. Researchers made TCR cDNA using 5'RACE template switching, and this step added a universal primer site and UMIs. In TCRdb, the 5' RACE reads were re-called with MiXCR into one record per CDR3 protein. The sample has 450,000 to 600,000 distinct CDR3 sequences, 13% seen once. This clonotype was seen only a few times. This CDR3 contains 16 residues. The V and J ends lost 2 bases and 4 bases, in that order; junction bases with no gene match: 6. This receptor was obtained from a man aged 25 to 40 who received the YFV17D yellow fever vaccine. This sample comprised PBMCs, obtained on the day of the yellow fever booster vaccination. The chain uses TRBV12-3 or TRBV12-4 and TRBJ1-3; 9 bases fit TRBD1. The CDR3 reads CASSLMGTGRGNTIYF. The CDR3 nucleotides are TGTGCCAGCAGTTTAATGGGGACAGGGCGAGGAAACACCATATATTTT.